The 10 T cell receptor beta chains presented below share a single source sample, sequenced in a study of PD-1 blockade in classical Hodgkin lymphoma. Sequenced by immunoSEQ multiplex PCR; TCRdb stores in-frame clones only, minus some. The repertoire has 20,000 to 25,000 clones, approximately 77% of them found once; the top ten carry less than 20%. The time point is: cycle 4 day 1 (C4D1), after five to seven weeks of nivolumab. The patients all showed relapse after autologous stem cell transplantation, while their brentuximab vedotin exposure varied. This material consisted of peripheral blood mononuclear cells (PBMCs), taken before the fourth cycle of nivolumab. Every receptor here comes from a human donor with classical Hodgkin lymphoma.

This clone was found a few times. The rearrangement links TRBV18 to TRBJ1-1; D is unresolved. With 6 bases removed from V and 2 bases from J, the gap between germline ends came to 10 bases. The CDR3 loop spans 13 amino acids. Germline V gene data show CDR1 as KGHSH and CDR2 as LQKENI. CDR3 region: CASSPGLNTEAFF. Here the CDR3 DNA reads TGTGCCAGCTCTCCGGGCCTTAACACTGAAGCTTTCTTT.

The chain joins TRBV5-4 to TRBJ2-7, with D hard to call. Germline V lookup: CDR1 SGHNT, CDR2 YYREEE (reference sequence). Trimming removed 4 bases at V and 2 bases at J, with 16 bases between. This CDR3 region has 15 residues. The CDR3 region has the DNA TGTGCCAGCAGCCCACGCGGCAGAAACACCTACGAGCAGTACTTC. It yields the protein CASSPRGRNTYEQYF. The entire variable domain, with the rest obtained from reference TRBV5-4 and TRBJ2-7, is as follows: ETGVTQSPTHLIKTRGQQVTLRCSSQSGHNTVSWYQQALGQGPQFIFQYYREEENGRGNFPPRFSGLQFPNYSSELNVNALELDDSALYLCASSPRGRNTYEQYFGPGTRLTVT.

The chain couples TRBV5-6 to TRBJ2-5; perhaps TRBD2 as D (5 bases). Per germline, CDR1 SGHDT and CDR2 YYEEEE. This CDR3 has 12 residues. Trimming shortened V by 4 bases and J by 5 bases, and 9 bases separated the two germline ends. The DNA for the CDR3 is TGTGCCAGCAGCGGAGGAGTCGAGACCCAGTACTTC. The encoded protein is CASSGGVETQYF.

This clone came up once. The genes are TRBV4-1 and TRBJ1-2; 7 bases map to TRBD1. The CDR3 has 16 amino acids. V was pared by 5 bases and J by 5 bases, with 14 bases of the junction left unmatched. The germline V gene has CDR1 MGHRA and CDR2 YSYEKL. CDR3 DNA sequence: TGCGCCAGCAGCTCAGCCGAGGGGGCCCTATATTATGGCTACACCTTC. It yields the protein CASSSAEGALYYGYTF.

The chain recombines TRBV27 with TRBJ2-7; D is perhaps TRBD1 (5 bases). CDR3 length: 15 amino acids. Germline loops: CDR1 MNHEY, CDR2 SMNVEV (reference sequence). Trimming removed 5 bases from V and 4 bases from J, with 18 bases in between. The DNA for the CDR3 is TGTGCCAGCAGTCAACCCCACCAGGGTGTTTACGAGCAGTACTTC. Residues: CASSQPHQGVYEQYF.

The V and J genes are TRBV6-1 and TRBJ1-5; no clear D. Germline lookup yields CDR1 MNHNS and CDR2 SASEGT. The V end was cut by 0 bases, the J end by 0 bases, with 15 bases between. The CDR3 sequence is 18 residues long. CDR3 in amino acids: CASSEALPWEYSNQPQHF. The CDR3 DNA reads as TGTGCCAGCAGTGAAGCGCTTCCGTGGGAATATAGCAATCAGCCCCAGCATTTT.

The chain links TRBV6-5 to TRBJ1-2; D may be TRBD1 (6 bases). CDR1 and CDR2 (germline): MNHEY, SVGAGI. The CDR3 consists of 15 residues. The V gene lost 0 bases and the J gene lost 4 bases, with 12 bases spanning the gap. This CDR3 is CASSYSSRGVYGYTF. The CDR3 nucleotides read TGTGCCAGCAGTTACTCGAGCAGGGGTGTCTATGGCTACACCTTC.

This chain links TRBV9 with TRBJ2-1; maybe TRBD2 (5 bases). This CDR3 contains 15 residues. Trimming stripped 0 bases from V and 3 bases from J, with 10 bases between. Germline V gene sequence: CDR1 SGDLS, CDR2 YYNGEE. CDR3 sequence (DNA): TGTGCCAGCAGCGTAGAGGGTAGCGACTACAATGAGCAGTTCTTC. Protein sequence: CASSVEGSDYNEQFF. The full variable domain, its missing parts supplied by reference TRBV9 and TRBJ2-1, is DSGVTQTPKHLITATGQRVTLRCSPRSGDLSVYWYQQSLDQGLQFLIQYYNGEERAKGNILERFSAQQFPDLHSELNLSSLELGDSALYFCASSVEGSDYNEQFFGPGTRLTVL.

This sequence joins TRBV4-2 and TRBJ2-1; 13 nucleotides agree with TRBD2. There are 17 residues in the CDR3. The J segment lost 4 bases and the V segment lost 0 bases, leaving 3 bases of the junction unmatched. Germline V gene lookup returns CDR1 LGHNA and CDR2 YNFKEQ. The chain's CDR3 is CASSQELAGGPYNEQFF. The CDR3 coding sequence is TGTGCCAGCAGCCAAGAACTAGCGGGAGGGCCATACAATGAGCAGTTCTTC.

The chain joins TRBV7-8 to TRBJ2-1; maybe TRBD1 (7 bases). Germline CDR1 is SGHVS and CDR2 is FQNEAQ. V was shortened by 5 bases and J by 16 bases, with 18 bases between the two germline ends. The CDR3 loop spans 12 amino acids. Written as DNA, the CDR3 is TGTGCCAGCAGCCAGGGGGGCAGGGGGTCTTTCTTC. Its translation is CASSQGGRGSFF.